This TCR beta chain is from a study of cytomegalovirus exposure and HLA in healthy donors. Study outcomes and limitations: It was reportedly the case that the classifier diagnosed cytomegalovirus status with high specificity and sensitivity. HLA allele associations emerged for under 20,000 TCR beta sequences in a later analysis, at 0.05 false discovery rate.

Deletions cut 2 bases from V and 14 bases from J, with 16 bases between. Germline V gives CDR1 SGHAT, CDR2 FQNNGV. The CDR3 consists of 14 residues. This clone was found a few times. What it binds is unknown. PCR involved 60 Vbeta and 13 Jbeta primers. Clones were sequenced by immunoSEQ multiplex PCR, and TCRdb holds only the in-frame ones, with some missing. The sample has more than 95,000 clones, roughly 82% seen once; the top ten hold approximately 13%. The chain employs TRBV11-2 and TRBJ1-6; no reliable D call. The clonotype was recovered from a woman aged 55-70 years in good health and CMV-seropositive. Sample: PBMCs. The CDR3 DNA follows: TGTGCCAGCAGCTTAAATCGGGAGAGGCCCACCCTCCACTTT. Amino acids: CASSLNRERPTLHF.